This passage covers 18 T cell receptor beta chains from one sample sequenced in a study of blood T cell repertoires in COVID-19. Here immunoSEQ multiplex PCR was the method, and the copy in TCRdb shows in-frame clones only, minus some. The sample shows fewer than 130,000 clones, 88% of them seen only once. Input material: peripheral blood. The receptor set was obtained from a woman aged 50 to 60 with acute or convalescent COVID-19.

This chain's CDR3 is CASSPPRYTGELFF. The CDR3 DNA is TGTGCCAGCTCACCACCGCGGTACACCGGGGAGCTGTTTTTT. The genes are TRBV18 and TRBJ2-2; D ambiguous. The CDR3 spans 14 residues. Trimming removed 0 bases at V and 3 bases at J, with 5 bases between. Looked up from germline, CDR1 is KGHSH and CDR2 is LQKENI.

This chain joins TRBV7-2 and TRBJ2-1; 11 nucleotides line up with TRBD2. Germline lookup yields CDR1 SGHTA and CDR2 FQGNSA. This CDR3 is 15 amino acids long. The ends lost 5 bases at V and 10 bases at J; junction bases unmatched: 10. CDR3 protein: CASSATSGSLGEQFF. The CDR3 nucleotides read TGTGCCAGCAGCGCTACTAGCGGGAGTCTAGGAGAGCAGTTCTTC.

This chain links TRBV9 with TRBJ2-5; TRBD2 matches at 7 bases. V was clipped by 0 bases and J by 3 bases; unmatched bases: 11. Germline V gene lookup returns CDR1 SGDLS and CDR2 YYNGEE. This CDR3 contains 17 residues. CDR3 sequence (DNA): TGTGCCAGCAGCGTAGCTACGGGTGTGGGAGGGAAAGAGACCCAGTACTTC. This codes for CASSVATGVGGKETQYF.

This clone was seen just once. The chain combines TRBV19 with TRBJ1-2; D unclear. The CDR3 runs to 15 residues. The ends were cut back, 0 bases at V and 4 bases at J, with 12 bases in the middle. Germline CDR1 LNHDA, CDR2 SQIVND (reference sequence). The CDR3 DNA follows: TGTGCCAGTAGTATAGATCAACGGGGAGGCTATGGCTACACCTTC. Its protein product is CASSIDQRGGYGYTF.

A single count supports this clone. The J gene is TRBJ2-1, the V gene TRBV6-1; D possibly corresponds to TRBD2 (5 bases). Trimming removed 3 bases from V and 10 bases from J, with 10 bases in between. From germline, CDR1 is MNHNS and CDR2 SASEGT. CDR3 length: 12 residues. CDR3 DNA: TGTGCCAGCAGTGATCCTGCGGGCGAGCAGTTCTTC. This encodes CASSDPAGEQFF.

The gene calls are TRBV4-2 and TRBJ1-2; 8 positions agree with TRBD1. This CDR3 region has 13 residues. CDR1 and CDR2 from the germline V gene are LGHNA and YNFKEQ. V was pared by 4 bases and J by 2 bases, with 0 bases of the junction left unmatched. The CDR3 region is CASSRQGNYGYTF. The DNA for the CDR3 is TGTGCCAGCAGCCGACAGGGGAACTATGGCTACACCTTC.

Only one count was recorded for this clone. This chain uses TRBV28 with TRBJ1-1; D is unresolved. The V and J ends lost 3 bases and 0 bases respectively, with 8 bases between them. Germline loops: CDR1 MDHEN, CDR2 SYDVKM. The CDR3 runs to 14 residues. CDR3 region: CASSFRRLNTEAFF. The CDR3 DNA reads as TGTGCCAGCAGTTTCAGGCGCTTGAACACTGAAGCTTTCTTT.

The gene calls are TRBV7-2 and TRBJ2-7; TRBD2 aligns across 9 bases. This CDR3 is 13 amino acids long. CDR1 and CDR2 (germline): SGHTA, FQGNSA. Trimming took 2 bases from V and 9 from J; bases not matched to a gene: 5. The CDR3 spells CASSLLAGIGQYF. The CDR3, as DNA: TGTGCCAGCAGCTTACTAGCGGGAATAGGGCAGTACTTC.

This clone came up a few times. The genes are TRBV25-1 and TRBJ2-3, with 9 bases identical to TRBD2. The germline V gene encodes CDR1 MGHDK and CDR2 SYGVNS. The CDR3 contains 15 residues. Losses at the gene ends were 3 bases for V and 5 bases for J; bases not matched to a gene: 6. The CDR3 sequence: CASSDILAGKDTQYF. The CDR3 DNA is TGTGCCAGCAGTGATATACTAGCGGGTAAAGATACGCAGTATTTT.

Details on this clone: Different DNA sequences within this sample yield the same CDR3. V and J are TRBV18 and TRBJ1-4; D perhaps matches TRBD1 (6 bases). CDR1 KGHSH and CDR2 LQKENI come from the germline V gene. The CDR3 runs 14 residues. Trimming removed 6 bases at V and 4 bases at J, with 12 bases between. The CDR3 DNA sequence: TGTGCCAGCTCGCAGGGGCAGAATAATGAAAAACTGTTTTTT. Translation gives CASSQGQNNEKLFF.

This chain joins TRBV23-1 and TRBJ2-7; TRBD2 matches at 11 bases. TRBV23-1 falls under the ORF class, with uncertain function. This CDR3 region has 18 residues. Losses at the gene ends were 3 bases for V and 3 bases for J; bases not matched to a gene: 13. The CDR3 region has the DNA TGCGCCAGCAGTCAGGACAGGGGTTTGACTAGCGGGGTCTACGAGCAGTACTTC. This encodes CASSQDRGLTSGVYEQYF.

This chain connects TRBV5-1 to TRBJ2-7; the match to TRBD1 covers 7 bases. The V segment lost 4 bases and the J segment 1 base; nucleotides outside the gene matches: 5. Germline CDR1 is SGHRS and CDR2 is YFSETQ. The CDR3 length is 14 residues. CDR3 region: CASSRGQRSYEQYF. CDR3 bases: TGCGCCAGCAGCAGGGGACAGCGATCCTACGAGCAGTACTTC.

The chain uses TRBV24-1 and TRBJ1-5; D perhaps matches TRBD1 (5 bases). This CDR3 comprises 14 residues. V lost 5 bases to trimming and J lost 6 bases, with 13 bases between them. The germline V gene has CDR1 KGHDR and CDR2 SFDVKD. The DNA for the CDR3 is TGTGCCACCAGTGGGACGGGGGACGGTCAGCCCCAGCATTTT. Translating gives CATSGTGDGQPQHF.

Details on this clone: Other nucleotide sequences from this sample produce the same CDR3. The CDR3 DNA is TGTGCCAGCAGCTTTGGAGGGGAGGCAGAGACCCAGTACTTC. Translation gives CASSFGGEAETQYF. The chain carries TRBV7-9 and TRBJ2-5, with a tentative D call TRBD2 (6 bases). The germline V and J ends were trimmed by 3 bases and 4 bases, with 12 bases remaining between them. CDR3 length: 14 residues. Per the germline V gene, CDR1 is SEHNR and CDR2 is FQNEAQ (reference sequence).

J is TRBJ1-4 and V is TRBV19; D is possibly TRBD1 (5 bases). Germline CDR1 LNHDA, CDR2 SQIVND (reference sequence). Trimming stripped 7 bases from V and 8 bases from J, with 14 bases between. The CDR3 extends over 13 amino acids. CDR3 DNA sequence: TGTGCCAGTAACCCGGGACTTCCCGAAAAACTGTTTTTT. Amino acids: CASNPGLPEKLFF.

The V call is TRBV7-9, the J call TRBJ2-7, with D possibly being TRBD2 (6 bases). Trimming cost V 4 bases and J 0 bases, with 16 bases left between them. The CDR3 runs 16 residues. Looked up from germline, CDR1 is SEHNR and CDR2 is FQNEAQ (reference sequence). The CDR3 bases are TGTGCCAGCAGCTCCCCCCGGGGGAGAACCTCCTACGAGCAGTACTTC. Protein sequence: CASSSPRGRTSYEQYF.

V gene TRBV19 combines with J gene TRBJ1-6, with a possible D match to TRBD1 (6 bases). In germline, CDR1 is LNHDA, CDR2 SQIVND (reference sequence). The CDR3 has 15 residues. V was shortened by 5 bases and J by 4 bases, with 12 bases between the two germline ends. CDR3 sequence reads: CASSLDSQYNSPLHF. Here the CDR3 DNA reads TGTGCCAGTAGTTTGGACAGCCAATATAATTCACCCCTCCACTTT.

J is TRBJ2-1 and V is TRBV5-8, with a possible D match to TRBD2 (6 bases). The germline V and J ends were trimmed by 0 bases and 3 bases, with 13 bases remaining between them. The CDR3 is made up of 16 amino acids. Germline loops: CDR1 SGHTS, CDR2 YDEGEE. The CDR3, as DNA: TGTGCCAGCAGCTTGGGTACCGGGAGAAGCTACAATGAGCAGTTCTTC. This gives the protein CASSLGTGRSYNEQFF.